One sample yielded the 5 T cell receptor beta chains listed below, sequenced in a study of neurological immune-mediated disorders. The time point here: longitudinal time-point 3. TCRdb passed the 5' RACE reads through MiXCR, listing each CDR3 protein once. The sample includes approximately 100,000 distinct CDR3 sequences, about 10% of them seen just once. The sample comprised PBMCs. These receptors originate from a female donor with HTLV-1-associated myelopathy (HAM/TSP).

The chain joins TRBV27 to TRBJ2-3; a possible D gene is TRBD1 (5 bases). Germline V gene sequence: CDR1 MNHEY, CDR2 SMNVEV (reference sequence). This CDR3 has 16 amino acids. The ends were cut back, 7 bases at V and 3 bases at J, with 20 bases in the middle. This CDR3 is CASTSIRRGGTDTQYF. For the CDR3, the DNA is TGTGCCAGCACTTCAATTAGAAGGGGTGGAACAGATACGCAGTATTTT.

This clonotype was detected only a few times. The CDR3 is CASSSLRGEGYNEQFF. The CDR3 region has the DNA TGTGCCAGCAGTTCTCTCCGGGGCGAAGGTTACAATGAGCAGTTCTTC. This chain joins TRBV6-5 and TRBJ2-1, with D perhaps matching TRBD1 or TRBD2 (5 bases each). The germline V gene has CDR1 MNHEY and CDR2 SVGAGI. V lost 4 bases and J lost 4, with 17 bases in between. The CDR3 extends over 16 amino acids.

This clonotype was recorded at least ten times. This chain uses TRBV5-1 with TRBJ1-2; D is uncertain. The CDR3 consists of 17 residues. Germline V gene lookup returns CDR1 SGHRS and CDR2 YFSETQ. V was cut by 2 bases and J by 6 bases, with 23 bases left in between. The CDR3 DNA reads as TGCGCCAGCAGCTTTCTACCGGACTTTGGGTTGGGTGATGGCTACACCTTC. This encodes CASSFLPDFGLGDGYTF.

This clonotype has ten or more counts. V usage is TRBV4-1 and J usage is TRBJ2-6; TRBD2 might be the D (5 bases). V lost 3 bases, J lost 0 bases, and 12 bases lay in between. The CDR3 covers 17 residues. Germline V gives CDR1 MGHRA, CDR2 YSYEKL. CDR3 coding DNA: TGCGCCAGCAGCCATCCAGGACTTTACTCTGGGGCCAACGTCCTGACTTTC. Translated: CASSHPGLYSGANVLTF.

The chain couples TRBV5-1 to TRBJ2-1; D is tentatively TRBD1 or TRBD2 (5 bases each). Between the trimmed V and J ends, which lost 0 bases and 2 bases, there was a span of 9 bases. The CDR3 length is 15 residues. Germline V lookup: CDR1 SGHRS, CDR2 YFSETQ. CDR3 sequence (DNA): TGCGCCAGCAGCTTGGGGGGGATAGCCTACAATGAGCAGTTCTTC. Protein sequence: CASSLGGIAYNEQFF.